This T cell receptor (beta chain) was retrieved from a study of breast tumors, draining lymph nodes, adjacent tissues. Samples came from axillary lymph nodes draining the breast cancer. MiXCR was run by TCRdb on the multiplex PCR reads, yielding one entry per CDR3 protein. The sample lists some 170,000 distinct CDR3 sequences; around 35% were seen once. This clonotype has a handful of counts. With a much larger clone just one base away, this may be a read error. The germline V gene encodes CDR1 DFQATT and CDR2 SNEGSKA (reference sequence). This CDR3 is 13 amino acids long. The clonotype was recovered from a female donor with breast cancer. Some clones in this sample may be carry-over from other donors' samples. The chain combines TRBV20-1 with TRBJ2-7, with D tentatively TRBD2 (5 bases). Sequencing was done on a sample of axillary lymph node tissue. The CDR3: CSANGLRNYAQYF. CDR3 coding DNA: TGCAGTGCTAATGGACTCAGGAACTACGCGCAGTACTTC.